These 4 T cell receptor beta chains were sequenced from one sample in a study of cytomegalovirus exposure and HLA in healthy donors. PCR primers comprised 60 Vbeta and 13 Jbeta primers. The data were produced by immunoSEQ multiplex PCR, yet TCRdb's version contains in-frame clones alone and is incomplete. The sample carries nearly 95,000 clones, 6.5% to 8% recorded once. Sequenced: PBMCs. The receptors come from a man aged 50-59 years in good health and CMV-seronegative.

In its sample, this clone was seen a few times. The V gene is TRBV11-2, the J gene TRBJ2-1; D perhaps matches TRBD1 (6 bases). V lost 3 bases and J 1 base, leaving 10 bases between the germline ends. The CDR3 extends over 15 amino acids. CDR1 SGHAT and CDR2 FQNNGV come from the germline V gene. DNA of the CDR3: TGTGCCAGCAGCTTGACACAGGGATCCTACAATGAGCAGTTCTTC. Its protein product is CASSLTQGSYNEQFF.

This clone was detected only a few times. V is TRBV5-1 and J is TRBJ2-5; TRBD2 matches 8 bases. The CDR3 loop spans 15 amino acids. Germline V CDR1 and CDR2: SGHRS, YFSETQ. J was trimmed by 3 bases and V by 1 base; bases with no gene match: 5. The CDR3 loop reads CASSLLLADEETQYF. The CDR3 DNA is TGCGCCAGCAGCTTGTTACTAGCGGACGAAGAGACCCAGTACTTC. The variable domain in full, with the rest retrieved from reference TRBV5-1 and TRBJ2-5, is KAGVTQTPRYLIKTRGQQVTLSCSPISGHRSVSWYQQTPGQGLQFLFEYFSETQRNKGNFPGRFSGRQFSNSRSEMNVSTLELGDSALYLCASSLLLADEETQYFGPGTRLLVL.

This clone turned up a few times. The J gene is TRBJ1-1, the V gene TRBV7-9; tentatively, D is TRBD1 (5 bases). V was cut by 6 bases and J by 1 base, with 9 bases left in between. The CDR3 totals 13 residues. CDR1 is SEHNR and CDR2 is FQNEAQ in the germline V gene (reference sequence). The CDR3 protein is CASRQTGNTEAFF. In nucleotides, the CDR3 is TGTGCCAGCAGGCAAACAGGGAACACTGAAGCTTTCTTT.

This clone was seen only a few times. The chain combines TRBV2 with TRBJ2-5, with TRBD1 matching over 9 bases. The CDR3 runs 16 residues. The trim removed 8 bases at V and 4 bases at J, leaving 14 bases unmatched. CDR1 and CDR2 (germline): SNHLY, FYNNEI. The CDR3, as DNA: TGTGCCAGCCTGAATCATGGGGACAGGGATCCAGAGACCCAGTACTTC. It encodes CASLNHGDRDPETQYF.